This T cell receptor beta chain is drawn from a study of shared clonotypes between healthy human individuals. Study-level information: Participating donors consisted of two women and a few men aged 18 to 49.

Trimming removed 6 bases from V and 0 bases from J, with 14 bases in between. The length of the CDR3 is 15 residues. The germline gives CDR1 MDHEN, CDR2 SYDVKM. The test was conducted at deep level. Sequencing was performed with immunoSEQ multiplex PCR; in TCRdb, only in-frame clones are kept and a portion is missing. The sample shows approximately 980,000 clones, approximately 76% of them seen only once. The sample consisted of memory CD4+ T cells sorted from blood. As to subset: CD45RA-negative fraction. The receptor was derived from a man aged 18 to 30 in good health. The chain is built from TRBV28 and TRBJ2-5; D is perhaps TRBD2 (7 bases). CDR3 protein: CASRPGGLYQETQYF. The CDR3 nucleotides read TGTGCCAGCAGGCCGGGGGGCCTGTACCAAGAGACCCAGTACTTC.